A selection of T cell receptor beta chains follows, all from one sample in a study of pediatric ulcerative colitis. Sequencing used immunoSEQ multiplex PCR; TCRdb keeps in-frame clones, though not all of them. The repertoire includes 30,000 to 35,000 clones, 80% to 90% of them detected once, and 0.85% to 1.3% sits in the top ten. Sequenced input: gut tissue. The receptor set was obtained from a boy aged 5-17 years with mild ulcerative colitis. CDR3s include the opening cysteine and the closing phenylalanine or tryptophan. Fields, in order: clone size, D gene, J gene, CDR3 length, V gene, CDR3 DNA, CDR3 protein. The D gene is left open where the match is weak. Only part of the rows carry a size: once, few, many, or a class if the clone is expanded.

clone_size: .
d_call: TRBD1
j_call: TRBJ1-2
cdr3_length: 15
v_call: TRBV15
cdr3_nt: TGTGCCACCAGCAGAGATAGGCAGGGGGGTTATGGCTACACCTTC
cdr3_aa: CATSRDRQGGYGYTF

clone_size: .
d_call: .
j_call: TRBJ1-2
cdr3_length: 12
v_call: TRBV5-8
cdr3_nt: TGTGCCAGCAGCCGTCCTTCTTATGGCTACACCTTC
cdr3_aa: CASSRPSYGYTF

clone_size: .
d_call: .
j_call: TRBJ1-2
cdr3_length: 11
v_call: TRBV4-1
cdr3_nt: TGCGCCAGCAGCCAAGCCTCAAACTACACCTTC
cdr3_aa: CASSQASNYTF

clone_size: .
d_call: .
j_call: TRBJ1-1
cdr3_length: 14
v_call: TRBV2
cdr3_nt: TGTGCCAGCAGTAAGCAATATAAGGACAGTCGTGCTTTCTTT
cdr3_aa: CASSKQYKDSRAFF

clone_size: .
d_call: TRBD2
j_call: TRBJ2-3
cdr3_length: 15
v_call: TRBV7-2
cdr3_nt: TGTGCCAGCAGCTATGGACTAGCTCTGGCAGATACGCAGTATTTT
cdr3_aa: CASSYGLALADTQYF

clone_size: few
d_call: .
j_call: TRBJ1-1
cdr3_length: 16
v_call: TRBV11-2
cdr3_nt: TGTGCCAGCAGCTTTCGCCAGACAGCCATGAACACTGAAGCTTTCTTT
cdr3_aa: CASSFRQTAMNTEAFF

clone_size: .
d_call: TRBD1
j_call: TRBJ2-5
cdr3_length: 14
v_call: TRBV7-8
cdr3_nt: TGTGCCAGCAGCCTAGACAGGGAAGGAGAGACCCAGTACTTC
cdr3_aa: CASSLDREGETQYF

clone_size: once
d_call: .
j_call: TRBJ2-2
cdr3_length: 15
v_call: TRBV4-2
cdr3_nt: TGTGCCAGCAGCCAAGAAGGGCAGTACACCGGGGAGCTGTTTTTT
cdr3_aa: CASSQEGQYTGELFF

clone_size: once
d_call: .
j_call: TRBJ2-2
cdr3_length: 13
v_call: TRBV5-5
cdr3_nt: TGTGCCAGCATATGGAATCCAACCGGGGAGCTGTTTTTT
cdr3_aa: CASIWNPTGELFF

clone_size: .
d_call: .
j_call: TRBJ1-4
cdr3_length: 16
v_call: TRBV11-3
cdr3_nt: TGTGCCAGCAGCTACGGGAGGACTACCTATAATGAAAAACTGTTTTTT
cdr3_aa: CASSYGRTTYNEKLFF

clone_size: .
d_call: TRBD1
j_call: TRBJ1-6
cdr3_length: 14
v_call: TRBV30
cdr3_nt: TGTGCCTGGGGCAGGGGGACCTATAATTCACCCCTCCACTTT
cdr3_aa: CAWGRGTYNSPLHF

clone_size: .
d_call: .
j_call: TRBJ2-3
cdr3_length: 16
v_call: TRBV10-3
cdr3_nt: TGTGCCATCAGTGAAAGGATGTGGGTAGGCACGGATACGCAGTATTTT
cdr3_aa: CAISERMWVGTDTQYF

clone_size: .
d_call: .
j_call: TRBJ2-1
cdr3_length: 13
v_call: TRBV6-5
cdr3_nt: TGTGCCAGCACCAATCCCACCTACAATGAGCAGTTCTTC
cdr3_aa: CASTNPTYNEQFF

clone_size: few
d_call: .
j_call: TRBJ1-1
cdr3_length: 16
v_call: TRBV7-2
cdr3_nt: TGTGCCAGCAGCTTATCCCCCACGGCGGAGAACACTGAAGCTTTCTTT
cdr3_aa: CASSLSPTAENTEAFF

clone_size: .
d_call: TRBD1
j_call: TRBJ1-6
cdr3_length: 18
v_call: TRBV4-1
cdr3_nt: TGCGCCAGCAGCCAAGGAGGGGGACAGGGGGCGCTTAATTCACCCCTCCACTTT
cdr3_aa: CASSQGGGQGALNSPLHF

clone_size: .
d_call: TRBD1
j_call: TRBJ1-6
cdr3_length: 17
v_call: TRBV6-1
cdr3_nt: TGTGCCAGCAGTGAAGACCTTGTGGGACAGGGGAATTCACCCCTCCACTTT
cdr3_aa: CASSEDLVGQGNSPLHF